A single T cell receptor (beta chain) is shown here with its context. Germline is not matched at one junction end, which may reflect a read error. The data were obtained in a study of blood T cell repertoires in COVID-19. The germline CDR1 and CDR2 sequences are MDHEN and SYDVKM. This CDR3 spans 15 amino acids. Sequenced by immunoSEQ multiplex PCR; TCRdb stores in-frame clones only, minus some. The sample consists of fewer than 200,000 clones, over 75% of them appearing once. Sequencing input: peripheral blood. This chain joins TRBV28 and TRBJ2-2; 10 nucleotides align to TRBD2. The clonotype comes from a man aged 40-55 years with active or convalescent COVID-19. For the CDR3, the DNA is TGTGCCAGCACTTTAGCGGGGGGCGGCACCGGGGAGCTGTTTTTT. Residues: CASTLAGGGTGELFF.